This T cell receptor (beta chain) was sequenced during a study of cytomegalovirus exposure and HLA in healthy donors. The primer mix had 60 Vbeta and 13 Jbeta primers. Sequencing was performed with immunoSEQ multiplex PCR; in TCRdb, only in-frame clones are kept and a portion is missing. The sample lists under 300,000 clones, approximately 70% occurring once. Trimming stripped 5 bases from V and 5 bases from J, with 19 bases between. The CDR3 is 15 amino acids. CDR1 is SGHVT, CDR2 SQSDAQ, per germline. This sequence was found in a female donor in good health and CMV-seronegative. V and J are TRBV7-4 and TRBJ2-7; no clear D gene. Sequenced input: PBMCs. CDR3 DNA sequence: TGTGCCAGCAGCCCCACCCCCCCGAGCCTGGACGAGCAGTACTTC. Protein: CASSPTPPSLDEQYF.